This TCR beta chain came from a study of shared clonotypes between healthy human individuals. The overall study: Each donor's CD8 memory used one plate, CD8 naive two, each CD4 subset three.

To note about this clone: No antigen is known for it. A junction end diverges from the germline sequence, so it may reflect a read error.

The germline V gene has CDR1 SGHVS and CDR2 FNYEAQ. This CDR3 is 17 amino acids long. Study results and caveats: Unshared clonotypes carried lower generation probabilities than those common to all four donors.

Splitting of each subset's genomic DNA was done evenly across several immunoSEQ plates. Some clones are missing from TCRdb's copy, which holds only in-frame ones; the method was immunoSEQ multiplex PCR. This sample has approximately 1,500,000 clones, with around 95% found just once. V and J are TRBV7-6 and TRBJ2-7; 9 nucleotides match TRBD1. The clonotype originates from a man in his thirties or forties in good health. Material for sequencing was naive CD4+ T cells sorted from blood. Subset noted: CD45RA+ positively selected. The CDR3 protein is CASSLAETGQGSDEQYF. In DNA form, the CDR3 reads TGTGCCAGCAGCTTAGCCGAAACGGGACAGGGCTCCGACGAGCAGTACTTC.